The 10 T cell receptor beta chains given below trace back to one sample, sequenced in a study of PD-L1 blockade in urothelial cancer. Sequenced by immunoSEQ multiplex PCR; TCRdb stores in-frame clones only, minus some. The table has about 25,000 clones, less than 90% seen once. The source material was PBMCs, sampled around atezolizumab (anti-PD-L1) treatment. The receptors were sampled from a man between 70 and 80 years old with urothelial cancer.

V is TRBV18 and J is TRBJ1-1; D not certain. The V gene's germline CDR1 is KGHSH and CDR2 LQKENI. V dropped 2 bases and J dropped 3 bases, with 13 bases sitting between them. The CDR3 has 15 residues. CDR3 in DNA: TGTGCCAGCTCACCAGGGTCAACCGGGGACACTGAAGCTTTCTTT. This codes for CASSPGSTGDTEAFF.

This clone is deemed medium-sized. The rearrangement links TRBV6-5 to TRBJ1-1; tentatively, D is TRBD1 (6 bases). Between the trimmed V and J ends, which lost 10 bases and 4 bases, there was a span of 16 bases. Germline V gene lookup returns CDR1 MNHEY and CDR2 SVGAGI. This CDR3 region has 13 residues. The CDR3 protein is CATRGGGGTEAFF. The DNA of the CDR3 is TGTGCCACCAGGGGAGGTGGCGGCACTGAAGCTTTCTTT.

The chain employs TRBV11-1 and TRBJ2-1, with D perhaps matching TRBD1 (5 bases). The CDR3 is 12 amino acids. CDR1 and CDR2 (germline): SGHAT, FQDESV (reference sequence). The germline V and J ends were trimmed by 5 bases and 5 bases, with 7 bases remaining between them. Written as DNA, the CDR3 is TGTGCCAGCAGCCGACAGAACAATGAGCAGTTCTTC. This encodes CASSRQNNEQFF.

The rearrangement links TRBV27 to TRBJ1-4; 7 bases map to TRBD1. The germline CDR1 and CDR2 sequences are MNHEY and SMNVEV (reference sequence). The CDR3 runs 12 residues. Trimming removed 5 bases from V and 11 bases from J; junction bases left unmatched: 5. The CDR3 DNA reads as TGTGCCAGCAGTCTCTACAGGGGTAAACTGTTTTTT. Amino acid sequence: CASSLYRGKLFF.

The count of this clone is one. J is TRBJ2-1 and V is TRBV7-9, with 7 nucleotides matching TRBD2. Trimming cost V 1 base and J 8 bases; bases outside gene matches: 8. Germline loops: CDR1 SEHNR, CDR2 FQNEAQ (reference sequence). This CDR3 has 15 residues. The CDR3: CASSLGAGAVYEQFF. In nucleotides, the CDR3 is TGTGCCAGCAGCTTAGGGGCGGGAGCGGTGTATGAGCAGTTCTTC.

This clone has more than one count but fewer than ten. The chain has TRBV19 and TRBJ2-5; D is unclear. This CDR3 is built from 13 residues. Trimming cost V 5 bases and J 0 bases, with 7 bases left between them. Germline CDR1 LNHDA, CDR2 SQIVND (reference sequence). This CDR3 is CASSPQYQETQYF. The CDR3 nucleotides are TGTGCCAGTAGTCCCCAGTACCAAGAGACCCAGTACTTC.

The V gene is TRBV15, the J gene TRBJ2-3; D not resolved. This CDR3 comprises 15 residues. Germline loops: CDR1 LNHNV, CDR2 YYDKDF (reference sequence). Trimming shortened V by 0 bases and J by 5 bases, and 12 bases separated the two germline ends. For the CDR3, the DNA is TGTGCCACCAGCAGAGATCTAGTGTCGGGAGATACGCAGTATTTT. Amino acids: CATSRDLVSGDTQYF.

The genes are TRBV13 and TRBJ2-7, with 11 bases matching TRBD1. From germline, CDR1 is PRHDT and CDR2 FYEKMQ (reference sequence). This CDR3 is 15 amino acids long. The V and J ends lost 0 bases and 5 bases, in that order; junction bases with no gene match: 3. In nucleotides, the CDR3 is TGTGCCAGCAGCTTAGGTTGGGACAGGGGGAACGAGCAGTACTTC. Translating it yields CASSLGWDRGNEQYF.

The CDR3 sequence: CAWTAWTGNEQYF. The DNA for the CDR3 is TGTGCCTGGACCGCCTGGACGGGGAACGAGCAGTACTTC. This chain joins TRBV30 and TRBJ2-7, with D perhaps TRBD2 (5 bases). The germline CDR1 and CDR2 sequences are GTSNPN and SVGIG (reference sequence). Trimming removed 4 bases from V and 5 bases from J, with 15 bases in between. This CDR3 comprises 13 residues.

J is TRBJ1-5 and V is TRBV7-8; 7 nucleotides agree with TRBD1. The germline V gene has CDR1 SGHVS and CDR2 FQNEAQ. J lost 3 bases, V lost 2 bases, and 4 bases had no gene match. The CDR3 consists of 15 residues. CDR3 region: CASSLQGGNNQPQHF. The CDR3 region has the DNA TGTGCCAGCAGCTTACAGGGGGGTAACAATCAGCCCCAGCATTTT. Full variable domain (remainder filled in from reference TRBV7-8 and TRBJ1-5): GAGVSQSPRYKVAKRGQDVALRCDPISGHVSLFWYQQALGQGPEFLTYFQNEAQLDKSGLPSDRFFAERPEGSVSTLKIQRTQQEDSAVYLCASSLQGGNNQPQHFGDGTRLSIL.